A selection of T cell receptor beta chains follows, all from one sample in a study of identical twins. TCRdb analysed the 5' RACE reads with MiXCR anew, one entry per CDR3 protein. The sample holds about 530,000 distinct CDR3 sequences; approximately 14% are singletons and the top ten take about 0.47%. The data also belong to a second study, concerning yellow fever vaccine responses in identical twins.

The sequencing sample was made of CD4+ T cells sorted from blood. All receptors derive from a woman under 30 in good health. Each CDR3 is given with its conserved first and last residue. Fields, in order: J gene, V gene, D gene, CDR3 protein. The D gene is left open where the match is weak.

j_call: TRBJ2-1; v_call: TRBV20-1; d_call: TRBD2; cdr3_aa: CSATLAGGDEQFF
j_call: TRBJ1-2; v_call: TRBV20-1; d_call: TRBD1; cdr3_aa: CSANGQGHLAYGYTF
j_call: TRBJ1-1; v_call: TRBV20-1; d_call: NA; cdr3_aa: CSASATNTEAFF
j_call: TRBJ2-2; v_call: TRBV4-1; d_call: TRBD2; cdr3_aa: CASSSQIGGSIAGELFF
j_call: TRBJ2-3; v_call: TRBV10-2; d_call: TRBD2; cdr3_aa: CASRAGGSVDTQYF
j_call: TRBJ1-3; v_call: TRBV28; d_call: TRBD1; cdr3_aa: CASSWTGGSENTIYF
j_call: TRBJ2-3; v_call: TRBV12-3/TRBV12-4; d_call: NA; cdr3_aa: CASSPMAYQGTQYF
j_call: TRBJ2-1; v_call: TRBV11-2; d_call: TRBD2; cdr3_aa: CASGGSGDEQFF
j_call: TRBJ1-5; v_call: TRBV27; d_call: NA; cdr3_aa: CASSLRDSNNQPQHF
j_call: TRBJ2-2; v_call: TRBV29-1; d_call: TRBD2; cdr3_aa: CSVRLAGNTGELFF
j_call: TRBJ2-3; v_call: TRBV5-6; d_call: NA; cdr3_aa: CASSRFGGLPTDTQYF
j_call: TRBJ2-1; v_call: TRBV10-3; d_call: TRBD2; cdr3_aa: CAISGWLAGKDNEQFF
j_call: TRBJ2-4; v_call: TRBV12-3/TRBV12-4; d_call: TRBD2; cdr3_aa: CASSTQGVAGVQLAKNIQYF
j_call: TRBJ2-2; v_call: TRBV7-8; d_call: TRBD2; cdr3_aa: CASSSGLAGGGTGELFF
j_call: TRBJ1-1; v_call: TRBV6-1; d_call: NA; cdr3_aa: CASSEIMNTEAFF
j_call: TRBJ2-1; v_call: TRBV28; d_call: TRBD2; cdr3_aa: CASSRRPSGKPYNEQFF
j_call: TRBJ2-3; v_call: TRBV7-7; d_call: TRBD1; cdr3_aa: CASSQTGTGTGDTQYF
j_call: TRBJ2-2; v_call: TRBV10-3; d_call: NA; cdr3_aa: CAISDFELTGELFF
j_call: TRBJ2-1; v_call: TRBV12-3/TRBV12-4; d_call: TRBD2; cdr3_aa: CASRPRSGVTYNEQFF
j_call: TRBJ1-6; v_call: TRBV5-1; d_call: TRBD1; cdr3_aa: CASSLEDRVNSPLHF
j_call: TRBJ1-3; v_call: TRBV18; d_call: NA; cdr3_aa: CASSPYLAGNSGNTIYF
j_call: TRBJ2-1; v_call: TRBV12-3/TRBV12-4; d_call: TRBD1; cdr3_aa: CASIHRGQGAWNEQFF
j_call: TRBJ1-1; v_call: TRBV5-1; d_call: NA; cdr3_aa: CASSRDLNTEAFF
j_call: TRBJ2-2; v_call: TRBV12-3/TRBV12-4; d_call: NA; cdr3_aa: CASSPLPGPRELFF
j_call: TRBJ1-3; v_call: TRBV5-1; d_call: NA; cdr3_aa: CASSVTISPSPGNTIYF
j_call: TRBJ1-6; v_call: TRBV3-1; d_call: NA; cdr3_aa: CASSQDWGDNSPLHF
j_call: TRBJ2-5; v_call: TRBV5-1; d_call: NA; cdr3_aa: CASSLGSDIQETQYF
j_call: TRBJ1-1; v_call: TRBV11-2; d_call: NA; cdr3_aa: CASSLGSGTVNTEAFF
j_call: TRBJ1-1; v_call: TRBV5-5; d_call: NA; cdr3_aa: CASSLGIVTEAFF
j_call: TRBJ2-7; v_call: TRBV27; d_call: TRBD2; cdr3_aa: CASSTGLAGPYEQYF
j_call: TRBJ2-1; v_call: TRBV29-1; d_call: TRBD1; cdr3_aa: CSVEGTDRGRAGSYNEQFF
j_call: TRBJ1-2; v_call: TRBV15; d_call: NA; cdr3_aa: CATSRDLYEGYTF
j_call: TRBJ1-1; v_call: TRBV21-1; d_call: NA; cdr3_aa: CASSKATGETEAFF
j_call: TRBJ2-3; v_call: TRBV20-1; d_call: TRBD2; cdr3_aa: CSAIPTSGYTDTQYF
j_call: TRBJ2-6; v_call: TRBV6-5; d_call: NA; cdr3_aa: CDSSYSKSITGLDF
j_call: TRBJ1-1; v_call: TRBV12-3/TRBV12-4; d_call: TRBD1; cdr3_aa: CASSLTGTTEAFF
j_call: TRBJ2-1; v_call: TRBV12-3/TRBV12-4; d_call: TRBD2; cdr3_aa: CASRGTNSYNEQFF
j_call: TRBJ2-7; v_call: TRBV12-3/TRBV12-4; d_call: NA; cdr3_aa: CASTSRGPYEQYF
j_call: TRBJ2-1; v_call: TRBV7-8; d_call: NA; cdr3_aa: CASSLGRVSPITYNEQFF
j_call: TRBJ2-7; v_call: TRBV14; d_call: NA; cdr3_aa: CASSQMSSRLPYEQYF
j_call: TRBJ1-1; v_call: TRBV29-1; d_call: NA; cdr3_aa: CSTSGTSNTEAFF
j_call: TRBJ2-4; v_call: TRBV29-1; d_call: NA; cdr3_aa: CSVDGLGGLQYF
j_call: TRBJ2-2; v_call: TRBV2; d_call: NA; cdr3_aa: CASSVVNPGGELFF
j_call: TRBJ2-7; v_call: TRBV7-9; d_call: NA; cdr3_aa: CASSLPQGHEQYF
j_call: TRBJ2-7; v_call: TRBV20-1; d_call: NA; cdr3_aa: CSAPMTVMGVEQYF
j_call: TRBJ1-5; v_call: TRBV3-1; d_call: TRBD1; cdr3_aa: CASSQTGLNQPQHF
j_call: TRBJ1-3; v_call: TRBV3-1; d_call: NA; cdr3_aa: CASSQASGGNTIYF
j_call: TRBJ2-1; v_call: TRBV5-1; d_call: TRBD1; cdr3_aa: CASRYDGTVSYNEQFF
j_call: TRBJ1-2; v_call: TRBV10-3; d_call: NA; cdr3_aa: CAINIEGLNYGYTF
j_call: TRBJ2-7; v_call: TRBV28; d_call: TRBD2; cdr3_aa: CASSPGTSGSRAYEQYF
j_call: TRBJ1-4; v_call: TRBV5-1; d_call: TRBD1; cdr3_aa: CASSGNRDRTSTNEKLFF
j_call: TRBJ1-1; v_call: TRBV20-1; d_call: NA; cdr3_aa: CSAEAAGRTEAFF
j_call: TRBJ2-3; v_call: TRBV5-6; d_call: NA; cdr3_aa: CASRSVEDTQYF
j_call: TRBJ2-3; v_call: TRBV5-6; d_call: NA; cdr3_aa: CASSRAPGSTDTQYF
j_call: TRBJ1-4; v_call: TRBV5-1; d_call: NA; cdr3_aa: CASSSGGARTNEKLFF
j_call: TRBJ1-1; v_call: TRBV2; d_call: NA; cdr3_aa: CASSEIGSMNTEAFF
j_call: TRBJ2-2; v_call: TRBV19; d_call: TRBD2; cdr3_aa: CASSIGRDYGTGELFF
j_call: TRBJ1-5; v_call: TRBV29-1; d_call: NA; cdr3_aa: CSVADNSNQPQHF